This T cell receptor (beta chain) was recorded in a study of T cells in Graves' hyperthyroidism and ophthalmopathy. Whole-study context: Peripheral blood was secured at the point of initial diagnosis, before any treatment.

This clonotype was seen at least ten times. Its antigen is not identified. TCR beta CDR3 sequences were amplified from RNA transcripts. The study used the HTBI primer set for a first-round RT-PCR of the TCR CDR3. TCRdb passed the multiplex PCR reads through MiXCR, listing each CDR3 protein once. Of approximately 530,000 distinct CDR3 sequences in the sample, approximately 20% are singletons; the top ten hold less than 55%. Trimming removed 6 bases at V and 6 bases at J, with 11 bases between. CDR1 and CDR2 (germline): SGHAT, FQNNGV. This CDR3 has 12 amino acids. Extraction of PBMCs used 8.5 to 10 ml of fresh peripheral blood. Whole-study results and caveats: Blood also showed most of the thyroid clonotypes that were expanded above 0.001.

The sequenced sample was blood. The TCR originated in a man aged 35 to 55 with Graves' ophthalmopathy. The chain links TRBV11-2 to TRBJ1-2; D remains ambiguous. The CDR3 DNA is TGTGCCAGCAGGTCCCCAAGGGATGGCTACACCTTC. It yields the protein CASRSPRDGYTF. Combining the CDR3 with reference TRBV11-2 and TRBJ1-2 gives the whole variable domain EAGVAQSPRYKIIEKRQSVAFWCNPISGHATLYWYQQILGQGPKLLIQFQNNGVVDDSQLPKDRFSAERLKGVDSTLKIQPAKLEDSAVYLCASRSPRDGYTFGSGTRLTVV.